Sequencing of this T cell receptor (beta chain) was carried out in a study of shared clonotypes between healthy human individuals. Notes on the study in general: Roughly 4.6% of naive CD4 clonotypes were common to four donors.

The data were produced by immunoSEQ multiplex PCR, yet TCRdb's version contains in-frame clones alone and is incomplete. The data contain some 1 million clones, roughly 70% of them singletons. CDR1 SGHAT and CDR2 FQDESV come from the germline V gene (reference sequence). V gave up 1 base and J gave up 2 bases, with 9 bases separating them. The CDR3 runs 14 residues. In regard to this clone: No antigen is known for it.

This chain uses TRBV11-1 with TRBJ2-7; perhaps D is TRBD1 or TRBD2 (5 bases each). The specimen sequenced was memory CD4+ T cells sorted from blood. As to subset: CD45RA-negative fraction. The clonotype comes from a man aged 18-30 years in good health. This CDR3 reads CASSLDRRTYEQYF. The CDR3 nucleotides read TGTGCCAGCAGCTTAGACAGGAGGACCTACGAGCAGTACTTC.